The 24 T cell receptor beta chains below all came from one sample that was sequenced in a study of CD8+CD57+ T cells in acquired aplastic anemia (dated by TCRdb to the late 2010s). TCRdb shows the sequencer as Illumina HiSeq 2000. Genomic DNA served as template for TCR beta VDJ combination and CDR3 sequence profiling. The public sequencing data were trimmed at Q25 with fastp and processed into clonotypes with MiXCR by TCRdb, which kept only in-frame beta chains. CDR3 protein duplicates are merged, each entry listing the most common genes and DNA. In all, the sample holds approximately 270,000 distinct CDR3 sequences, and roughly three fifths of those were seen once. Together, the top ten hold 7.5% to 9% of the sample. Sequences were obtained from sorted CD4+, CD8+, or CD8+CD57+ T cells (not recorded which) from PBMCs. The origin of the receptors is a human donor with severe aplastic anemia or a healthy control (not recorded which).

This chain joins TRBV2 and TRBJ2-3; possible D gene TRBD2, 5 bases. CDR3 length: 16 amino acids. Germline assignment: CDR1 SNHLY and CDR2 FYNNEI. V lost 7 bases, J lost 4 bases, and 21 bases lay in between. CDR3 protein: CASTEGAARGADTQYF. The DNA for the CDR3 is TGTGCCAGCACCGAGGGAGCAGCCAGAGGCGCAGATACGCAGTATTTT.

This clonotype has only a few counts. Being one base from a much bigger clone, this may be a read error. The chain links TRBV20-1 to TRBJ1-5, with 7 nucleotides matching TRBD1. This CDR3 is built from 16 residues. From germline, CDR1 is DFQATT and CDR2 SNEGSKA (reference sequence). The CDR3 DNA follows: TGCAGTGCGCAAGGGACAGCGGGAAATAGCAGTCAGCCCCAGCATTTT. Translated: CSAQGTAGNSSQPQHF.

This clonotype has ten or more counts. The J gene is TRBJ1-2, the V gene TRBV4-1, with a possible D match to TRBD1 (6 bases). The germline CDR1 and CDR2 sequences are MGHRA and YSYEKL. The CDR3 spans 18 residues. The V end was cut by 0 bases, the J end by 5 bases, with 22 bases between. CDR3 loop: CASSQDPIIGGTMYGYTF. The CDR3 region has the DNA TGCGCCAGCAGCCAAGATCCGATAATCGGGGGCACTATGTATGGCTACACCTTC.

Worth noting for this clonotype: One junction end disagrees with the germline gene, perhaps due to a read error. The chain couples TRBV30 to TRBJ2-2, with 9 bases aligning to TRBD2. CDR3 length: 18 residues. Germline loops: CDR1 GTSNPN, CDR2 SVGIG (reference sequence). The CDR3 loop reads CAYPKKVVAGEDTGGLFF. The CDR3, as DNA: TGTGCCTACCCGAAGAAGGTAGTAGCGGGGGAGGACACCGGGGGGCTGTTTTTT.

As regards this clonotype: A much larger clone lies one base from this, so it may be a read error. This chain uses TRBV12-5 with TRBJ2-1, with 12 positions matching TRBD2. CDR3 length equals 18 residues. Germline values: CDR1 LGHNT, CDR2 FRNRAP. The DNA of the CDR3 is TGTGCTAGTGGTAAAGGACTAGCGGGGCGGTCTGCCTACAGTGAGCAGTTCTTC. Its protein is CASGKGLAGRSAYSEQFF. The whole variable domain, remainder taken from reference TRBV12-5 and TRBJ2-1, is DARVTQTPRHKVTEMGQEVTMRCQPILGHNTVFWYRQTMMQGLELLAYFRNRAPLDDSGMPKDRFSAEMPDATLATLKIQPSEPRDSAVYFCASGKGLAGRSAYSEQFFGPGTRLTVL.

This clonotype was seen ten or more times. The rearrangement links TRBV7-2 to TRBJ2-1, with D possibly matching TRBD2 (5 bases). Germline loops: CDR1 SGHTA, CDR2 FQGNSA. V lost 0 bases, J lost 6 bases, and 9 bases lay in between. This CDR3 is 14 amino acids long. CDR3 loop: CASSLAAGANEQFF. In DNA, the CDR3 is TGTGCCAGCAGCTTAGCGGCGGGCGCCAATGAGCAGTTCTTC.

For this clonotype: This may arise from a read error, as a much more abundant clone is one base away. The chain employs TRBV3-1 and TRBJ2-2; D is uncertain. The germline CDR1 and CDR2 sequences are LGHDT and YNNKEL (reference sequence). The V and J ends lost 3 bases and 6 bases respectively, with 5 bases between them. This CDR3 has 12 amino acids. As DNA, the CDR3 is TGTGCCAGCAGCCAGATCCCCGGGGAGCTGTTTTTT. This encodes CASSQIPGELFF.

The chain has TRBV9 and TRBJ2-3, with D possibly TRBD2 on 5 matching bases. The CDR3 length is 14 residues. Looked up from germline, CDR1 is SGDLS and CDR2 is YYNGEE. V lost 4 bases to trimming and J lost 6 bases, with 15 bases between them. CDR3 sequence: CASSQDSRADTQYF. The CDR3 DNA follows: TGTGCCAGCAGCCAAGATTCGAGGGCTGATACGCAGTATTTT.

This clonotype was recorded at least ten times. The chain employs TRBV12-3 or TRBV12-4 and TRBJ1-2, with 7 bases that match TRBD1. Trimming took 6 bases from V and 4 from J; bases not matched to a gene: 11. The CDR3 length is 15 residues. CDR3 amino acids: CASSLFGDSIYGYTF. CDR3 nucleotide sequence: TGTGCCAGCAGCCTCTTTGGGGACAGCATCTATGGCTACACCTTC.

In its sample, this clonotype was seen a few times. This sequence joins TRBV19 and TRBJ1-1, with D perhaps matching TRBD1 (6 bases). Germline V gene lookup returns CDR1 LNHDA and CDR2 SQIVND (reference sequence). The germline V and J ends were trimmed by 7 bases and 0 bases, with 12 bases remaining between them. This CDR3 has 14 amino acids. This chain's CDR3 is CASNMGHMNTEAFF. The CDR3 coding sequence is TGTGCCAGTAACATGGGACACATGAACACTGAAGCTTTCTTT.

The table lists this clonotype with many counts. V usage is TRBV3-1 and J usage is TRBJ2-7, with no clear D. V shed 0 bases and J shed 2 bases, with 11 bases lying between them. Germline V CDR1 and CDR2: LGHDT, YNNKEL (reference sequence). The CDR3 runs 15 residues. The CDR3 loop is CASSQEGGPPYEQYF. The CDR3 bases are TGTGCCAGCAGCCAAGAAGGTGGCCCTCCCTACGAGCAGTACTTC.

The sample holds a few counts of this clonotype. The V call is TRBV2, the J call TRBJ1-5; maybe TRBD1 (5 bases). V was pared by 6 bases and J by 1 base, with 7 bases between. CDR3 size: 13 residues. Germline assignment: CDR1 SNHLY and CDR2 FYNNEI. CDR3 amino acids: CASRWDSNQPQHF. CDR3 sequence (DNA): TGTGCCAGCAGATGGGACAGCAATCAGCCCCAGCATTTT. Filled out from reference TRBV2 and TRBJ1-5, the complete variable domain reads EPEVTQTPSHQVTQMGQEVILRCVPISNHLYFYWYRQILGQKVEFLVSFYNNEISEKSEIFDDQFSVERPDGSNFTLKIRSTKLEDSAMYFCASRWDSNQPQHFGDGTRLSIL.

This clonotype showed up just a few times. Here the CDR3 DNA reads TGTGCCACCGGACAGGGGGCGCGTGAGACCCAGTACTTC. It translates to CATGQGARETQYF. This rearrangement joins TRBV24-1 to TRBJ2-5, with 11 bases that match TRBD1. Losses at the gene ends were 9 bases for V and 5 bases for J; bases not matched to a gene: 4. This CDR3 has 13 amino acids. Germline CDR1 KGHDR, CDR2 SFDVKD.

This clonotype was found many times. V usage is TRBV9 and J usage is TRBJ1-2, with unresolved D. V was pared by 1 base and J by 2 bases, with 9 bases between. Germline assignment: CDR1 SGDLS and CDR2 YYNGEE. There are 14 residues in the CDR3. CDR3 loop: CASSVRVENYGYTF. CDR3 coding DNA: TGTGCCAGCAGCGTAAGGGTGGAAAACTATGGCTACACCTTC.

The V call is TRBV7-8, the J call TRBJ2-7; perhaps D is TRBD1 or TRBD2 (5 bases each). V gave up 10 bases and J gave up 7 bases, with 23 bases separating them. CDR1 and CDR2 from the germline V gene are SGHVS and FQNEAQ. CDR3 length: 14 residues. This CDR3 is CATKGTGNTGEQYF. Written as DNA, the CDR3 is TGTGCCACTAAAGGGACGGGGAACACCGGGGAGCAGTACTTC.

For this clonotype: One junction end does not reproduce the germline sequence, and a read error may be involved. The chain has TRBV6-1 and TRBJ1-4; D may be TRBD1 (5 bases). Per germline, CDR1 MNHNS and CDR2 SASEGT. This CDR3 contains 15 residues. The CDR3 bases are TGTGCCATCAGTCCCGCGTCGGCGGGACCGGGAAAACTGTTTTTT. It codes for CAISPASAGPGKLFF.

This clonotype was recorded at least ten times. The chain joins TRBV18 to TRBJ2-7, with a weak D call TRBD1 (6 bases). Germline CDR1 reads KGHSH; CDR2 reads LQKENI. Trimming left V 8 bases short and J 0 bases short, with 14 bases between. The CDR3 runs 14 residues. Here the CDR3 DNA reads TGTGCCAGCAATACAGGGCTACTCTCCTACGAGCAGTACTTC. This translates into CASNTGLLSYEQYF.

This clonotype has a count of ten or more. The gene calls are TRBV9 and TRBJ2-4, with D uncertain. This CDR3 contains 12 residues. V lost 4 bases and J 8 bases, leaving 10 bases between the germline ends. CDR1 and CDR2 from the germline V gene are SGDLS and YYNGEE. In DNA, the CDR3 is TGTGCCAGCAGCCCGCTTGGGGACATTCAGTACTTC. This sequence encodes CASSPLGDIQYF.

This clonotype was observed a handful of times. This sequence joins TRBV19 and TRBJ2-7, with TRBD1 identical over 9 bases. This CDR3 contains 14 residues. CDR1 LNHDA and CDR2 SQIVND come from the germline V gene (reference sequence). After removal of 5 bases from V and 1 base from J, the junction contained 3 bases not matched to a gene. This CDR3 reads CASSPGTGSYEQYF. The CDR3 DNA reads as TGTGCCAGTAGTCCCGGGACAGGGTCCTACGAGCAGTACTTC.

There are many counts of this clonotype. The chain joins TRBV6-5 to TRBJ1-1; D gene unclear. The CDR3 totals 14 residues. CDR1 is MNHEY, CDR2 SVGAGI, per germline. Trimming stripped 1 base from V and 2 bases from J, with 8 bases between. The CDR3 sequence: CASSYLQPNTEAFF. The CDR3 nucleotides read TGTGCCAGCAGTTACTTGCAGCCAAACACTGAAGCTTTCTTT.

This clonotype was recorded a few times. The chain has TRBV2 and TRBJ2-7; 7 bases are a match to TRBD2. Germline V gene lookup returns CDR1 SNHLY and CDR2 FYNNEI. After removal of 2 bases from V and 8 bases from J, the junction contained 9 bases not matched to a gene. The CDR3 is 14 residues long. CDR3 loop: CASSEQAGRGKQYF. Here the CDR3 DNA reads TGTGCCAGCAGTGAACAGGCTGGGAGGGGCAAGCAGTACTTC.

A single count supports this clonotype. In DNA, the CDR3 is TGCGCCAGCAGTGGGTCGACTAGCGGAGGGAATGAGCAGTTCTTC. It codes for CASSGSTSGGNEQFF. The chain employs TRBV10-1 and TRBJ2-1; 9 bases line up with TRBD2. Germline assignment: CDR1 WNHNN and CDR2 SYGVQD (reference sequence). This CDR3 comprises 15 residues. The V gene end was trimmed by 4 bases and the J gene end by 7 bases; junction bases not matched to a gene: 8.

As regards this clonotype: It may be a read error: a sequence one base away is much more abundant. The chain recombines TRBV18 with TRBJ1-6; D not resolved. The CDR3 is made up of 14 amino acids. Germline values: CDR1 KGHSH, CDR2 LQKENI. The ends were cut back, 3 bases at V and 10 bases at J, with 13 bases in the middle. DNA of the CDR3: TGTGCCAGCTCACCCCCGGTGGTCAGATCACCCCTCCACTTT. It is translated as CASSPPVVRSPLHF.

Of note for this clonotype: Mismatch with germline at one junction end may stem from a read error. This rearrangement joins TRBV24-1 to TRBJ1-2; TRBD1 matches 8 bases. CDR1 KGHDR and CDR2 SFDVKD come from the germline V gene. The CDR3 consists of 13 residues. CDR3: CSARDQGAYGHTF. As DNA, the CDR3 is TGCAGTGCTAGAGATCAGGGGGCCTATGGACACACCTTC.